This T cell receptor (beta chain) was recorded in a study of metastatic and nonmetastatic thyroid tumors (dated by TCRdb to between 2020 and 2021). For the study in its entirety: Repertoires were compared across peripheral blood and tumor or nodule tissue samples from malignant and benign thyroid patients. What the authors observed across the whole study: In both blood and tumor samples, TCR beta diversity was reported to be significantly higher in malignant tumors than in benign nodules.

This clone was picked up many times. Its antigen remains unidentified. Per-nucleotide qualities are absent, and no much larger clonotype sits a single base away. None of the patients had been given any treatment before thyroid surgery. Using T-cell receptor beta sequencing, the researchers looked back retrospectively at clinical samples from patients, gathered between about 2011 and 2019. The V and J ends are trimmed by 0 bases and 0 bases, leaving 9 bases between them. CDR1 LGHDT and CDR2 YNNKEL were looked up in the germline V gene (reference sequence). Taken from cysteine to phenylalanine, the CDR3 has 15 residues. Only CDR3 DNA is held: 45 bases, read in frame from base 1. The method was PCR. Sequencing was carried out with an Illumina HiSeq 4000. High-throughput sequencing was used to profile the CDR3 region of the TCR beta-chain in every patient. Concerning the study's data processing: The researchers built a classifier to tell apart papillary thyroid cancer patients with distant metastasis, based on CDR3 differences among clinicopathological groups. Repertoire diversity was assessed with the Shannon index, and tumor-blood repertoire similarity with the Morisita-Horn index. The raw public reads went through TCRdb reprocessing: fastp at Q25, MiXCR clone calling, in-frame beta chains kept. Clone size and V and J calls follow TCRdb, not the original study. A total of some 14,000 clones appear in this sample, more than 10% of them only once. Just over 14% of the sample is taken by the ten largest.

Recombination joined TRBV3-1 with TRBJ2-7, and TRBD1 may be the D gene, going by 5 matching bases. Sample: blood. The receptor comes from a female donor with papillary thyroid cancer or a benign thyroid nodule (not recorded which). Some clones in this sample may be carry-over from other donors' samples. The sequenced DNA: TGTGCCAGCAGCCAAGAGCCAGGGTTCTCCTACGAGCAGTACTTC. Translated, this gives CASSQEPGFSYEQYF.